One sample yielded the 23 T cell receptor beta chains listed below, sequenced in a study of cytomegalovirus exposure and HLA in healthy donors. PCR used 60 Vbeta primers and 13 Jbeta primers. Assay used: immunoSEQ multiplex PCR; TCRdb lists only in-frame clones, some missing. The data contain under 150,000 clones, 75% to 85% of them seen just once; the ten biggest clones take up 5.9%. Material: PBMCs. These receptors all stem from a woman aged 35 to 49 in good health and CMV-seropositive.

The rearrangement joins TRBV7-9 to TRBJ2-7; TRBD2 aligns across 8 bases. With 10 bases clipped from V and 2 bases from J, the junction kept 4 bases outside the gene matches. CDR1 is SEHNR, CDR2 FQNEAQ, per germline (reference sequence). The CDR3 is 12 amino acids. The CDR3 coding sequence is TGTGCCACCCGGACTAGCACCTACGAGCAGTACTTC. It translates to CATRTSTYEQYF.

This chain connects TRBV5-5 to TRBJ1-4, with D unclear. CDR1 is SGHKS and CDR2 is YYEKEE in the germline V gene (reference sequence). This CDR3 is 15 amino acids long. V gave up 4 bases and J gave up 6 bases, with 16 bases separating them. Here the CDR3 DNA reads TGTGCCAGCAGCCTAGAGGCATTTGTGGATGAAAAACTGTTTTTT. This sequence encodes CASSLEAFVDEKLFF.

The chain is built from TRBV19 and TRBJ2-1; D possibly corresponds to TRBD1 (5 bases). CDR1 and CDR2 (germline): LNHDA, SQIVND (reference sequence). The CDR3 is made up of 14 amino acids. Trimming stripped 3 bases from V and 8 bases from J, with 14 bases between. The chain's CDR3 is CASSISARGHEQFF. DNA of the CDR3: TGTGCCAGTAGTATTTCCGCAAGGGGCCATGAGCAGTTCTTC.

This clone was counted once. The J gene is TRBJ2-5, the V gene TRBV7-9, with 7 nucleotides matching TRBD2. J lost 1 base, V lost 10 bases, and 9 bases had no gene match. Germline V gene sequence: CDR1 SEHNR, CDR2 FQNEAQ (reference sequence). This CDR3 contains 14 residues. The DNA for the CDR3 is TGTGCCAAGAGGCCCCTAGCGGCCCAAGAGACCCAGTACTTC. Its protein product is CAKRPLAAQETQYF.

The CDR3 nucleotides are TGTGCCAGCAGCGAATCGGGACTAGAGGTAAATGAGCAGTTCTTC. Its translation: CASSESGLEVNEQFF. The rearrangement links TRBV9 to TRBJ2-1, with TRBD2 matching 8 bases. The CDR3 runs to 15 residues. V lost 3 bases to trimming and J lost 7 bases; unmatched junction nucleotides: 9. Germline values: CDR1 SGDLS, CDR2 YYNGEE.

Only one count was recorded for this clone. This chain links TRBV19 with TRBJ1-1; 8 positions match TRBD1. Per the germline V gene, CDR1 is LNHDA and CDR2 is SQIVND (reference sequence). Trimming cost V 3 bases and J 3 bases; bases outside gene matches: 3. The CDR3 has 14 residues. The chain's CDR3 is CASSIGTGHTEAFF. CDR3 DNA sequence: TGTGCCAGTAGTATCGGGACAGGACACACTGAAGCTTTCTTT.

The chain couples TRBV7-3 to TRBJ2-2, with D possibly TRBD2 on 5 matching bases. The CDR3 has 14 residues. V lost 5 bases and J lost 1, with 8 bases in between. Germline assignment: CDR1 SGHTA and CDR2 FQGTGA. The CDR3 bases are TGTGCCAGCAGCCTTGGACTGAACACCGGGGAGCTGTTTTTT. Translating it yields CASSLGLNTGELFF.

This clone was counted only a few times. The chain is built from TRBV25-1 and TRBJ1-2, with D possibly being TRBD1 (6 bases). CDR1 and CDR2 from the germline V gene are MGHDK and SYGVNS. V lost 6 bases and J lost 5, with 22 bases in between. The CDR3 has 16 amino acids. The DNA for the CDR3 is TGTGCCAGCAGCCTCCCATCCAAAGGGGGGGATTATGGCTACACCTTC. This encodes CASSLPSKGGDYGYTF.

The chain employs TRBV6-5 and TRBJ2-7; 7 bases align to TRBD2. This CDR3 is 16 amino acids long. Losses at the gene ends were 0 bases for V and 3 bases for J; bases not matched to a gene: 8. CDR1 is MNHEY and CDR2 is SVGAGI in the germline V gene. The CDR3 nucleotides read TGTGCCAGCAGTTACTCTTTGGCGGGAGTTGGCTACGAGCAGTACTTC. Translation gives CASSYSLAGVGYEQYF.

The chain joins TRBV5-1 to TRBJ1-1; tentatively, D is TRBD1 (6 bases). Germline lookup yields CDR1 SGHRS and CDR2 YFSETQ. The length of the CDR3 is 14 residues. The germline V and J ends were trimmed by 2 bases and 2 bases, with 10 bases remaining between them. CDR3 loop: CASSFRGDNTEAFF. The CDR3 bases are TGCGCCAGCAGCTTCAGGGGAGACAACACTGAAGCTTTCTTT.

The rearrangement links TRBV5-6 to TRBJ1-6, with TRBD1 as a possible D gene (6 bases). Trimming removed 1 base from V and 7 bases from J, with 18 bases in between. Per germline, CDR1 SGHDT and CDR2 YYEEEE. There are 17 residues in the CDR3. For the CDR3, the DNA is TGTGCCAGCAGCTTGTCACGAGGGGGACCCGGGAATTCACCCCTCCACTTT. This sequence encodes CASSLSRGGPGNSPLHF.

The chain recombines TRBV5-4 with TRBJ2-1; TRBD2 matches 13 bases. Germline loops: CDR1 SGHNT, CDR2 YYREEE (reference sequence). V lost 2 bases and J lost 3; bases outside the gene matches: 5. The CDR3 loop spans 17 amino acids. The CDR3 protein is CASSFRRLAGGYNEQFF. The DNA of the CDR3 is TGTGCCAGCAGCTTCCGAAGACTAGCGGGGGGCTACAATGAGCAGTTCTTC.

This clone was seen just once. V gene TRBV11-2 combines with J gene TRBJ1-1; D gene unclear. The V and J ends lost 0 bases and 6 bases respectively, with 5 bases between them. Germline V gene lookup returns CDR1 SGHAT and CDR2 FQNNGV. CDR3 length: 12 residues. CDR3 sequence (DNA): TGTGCCAGCAGCTTAGATCGGGCTGAAGCTTTCTTT. Its translation is CASSLDRAEAFF.

This chain connects TRBV2 to TRBJ1-1; no firm D call. Looked up from germline, CDR1 is SNHLY and CDR2 is FYNNEI. Trimming removed 5 bases from V and 2 bases from J, with 6 bases in between. The CDR3 is made up of 12 amino acids. As DNA, the CDR3 is TGTGCCAGCAGTATGAGAAACACTGAAGCTTTCTTT. This gives the protein CASSMRNTEAFF.

The rearrangement links TRBV6-5 to TRBJ2-1; 11 nucleotides match TRBD2. CDR3 size: 15 residues. Germline V gene lookup returns CDR1 MNHEY and CDR2 SVGAGI. V gave up 5 bases and J gave up 8 bases; unmatched junction bases: 8. CDR3 amino acids: CASSILAGDLDEQFF. The CDR3 DNA follows: TGTGCCAGCAGTATACTAGCGGGAGATCTCGATGAGCAGTTCTTC.

The gene calls are TRBV13 and TRBJ1-2; D remains ambiguous. Germline V gene data show CDR1 as PRHDT and CDR2 as FYEKMQ (reference sequence). This CDR3 region has 13 residues. The germline V and J ends were trimmed by 2 bases and 4 bases, with 8 bases remaining between them. CDR3 DNA: TGTGCCAGCAGCTTAATCAACGGCTATGGCTACACCTTC. Protein sequence: CASSLINGYGYTF.

This clone has more than one count but fewer than ten. J is TRBJ2-5 and V is TRBV7-9; D is perhaps TRBD1 (5 bases). Judging by the DNA end, TRBJ2-7 fits better; the J call may be wrong. This CDR3 region has 16 residues. The germline V gene has CDR1 SEHNR and CDR2 FQNEAQ (reference sequence). This chain's CDR3 is CASSLSTGQGSYEQYF. The CDR3 DNA sequence: TGTGCCAGCAGCTTAAGCACAGGCCAAGGCTCCTACGAGCAGTACTTC.

This rearrangement joins TRBV5-1 to TRBJ2-7; 7 nucleotides match TRBD2. CDR1 is SGHRS, CDR2 YFSETQ, per germline. Germline trimming cut 0 bases from V and 0 bases from J; bases unmatched to any gene: 6. The CDR3 is 16 amino acids. The CDR3 DNA follows: TGCGCCAGCAGCTTGGATTGGGGCGGGAGCTCCTACGAGCAGTACTTC. It yields the protein CASSLDWGGSSYEQYF.

The chain joins TRBV13 to TRBJ2-5; unclear D gene. The ends were cut back, 0 bases at V and 1 base at J, with 6 bases in the middle. CDR3 size: 14 residues. CDR1 is PRHDT and CDR2 is FYEKMQ in the germline V gene (reference sequence). The chain's CDR3 is CASSLGPVQETQYF. CDR3 DNA sequence: TGTGCCAGCAGCTTAGGGCCAGTCCAAGAGACCCAGTACTTC.

This chain uses TRBV29-1 with TRBJ1-1; 10 bases map to TRBD1. In germline, CDR1 is SQVTM, CDR2 ANQGSEA. V was pared by 7 bases and J by 6 bases, with 11 bases of the junction left unmatched. The CDR3 has 14 residues. CDR3 in DNA: TGCAGCGCCACCGACAGGGGGCGATCCCCTGAAGCTTTCTTT. This encodes CSATDRGRSPEAFF.

This sequence joins TRBV18 and TRBJ2-2; TRBD2 agrees at 8 bases. The V gene's germline CDR1 is KGHSH and CDR2 LQKENI. Trimming removed 5 bases from V and 1 base from J; junction bases left unmatched: 3. The CDR3 is 15 residues long. The CDR3 loop reads CASSASGGNTGELFF. DNA for the CDR3: TGTGCCAGCTCAGCAAGCGGGGGGAACACCGGGGAGCTGTTTTTT.

V gene TRBV11-1 combines with J gene TRBJ2-7, with 10 nucleotides matching TRBD1. Losses at the gene ends were 5 bases for V and 7 bases for J; bases not matched to a gene: 11. The CDR3 has 15 residues. Germline-derived CDR1 and CDR2 are SGHAT and FQDESV (reference sequence). This CDR3 is CASSPTRQGAKEQYF. CDR3 DNA sequence: TGTGCCAGCAGCCCGACCCGACAGGGGGCGAAAGAGCAGTACTTC.

DNA of the CDR3: TGTGCCTGGAGTTTATGGCCAGGGGCCGAGCAGTACTTC. Protein: CAWSLWPGAEQYF. The gene calls are TRBV30 and TRBJ2-7; perhaps TRBD1 as D (6 bases). CDR1 and CDR2 (germline): GTSNPN, SVGIG (reference sequence). The CDR3 has 13 residues. V dropped 2 bases and J dropped 6 bases, with 14 bases sitting between them.